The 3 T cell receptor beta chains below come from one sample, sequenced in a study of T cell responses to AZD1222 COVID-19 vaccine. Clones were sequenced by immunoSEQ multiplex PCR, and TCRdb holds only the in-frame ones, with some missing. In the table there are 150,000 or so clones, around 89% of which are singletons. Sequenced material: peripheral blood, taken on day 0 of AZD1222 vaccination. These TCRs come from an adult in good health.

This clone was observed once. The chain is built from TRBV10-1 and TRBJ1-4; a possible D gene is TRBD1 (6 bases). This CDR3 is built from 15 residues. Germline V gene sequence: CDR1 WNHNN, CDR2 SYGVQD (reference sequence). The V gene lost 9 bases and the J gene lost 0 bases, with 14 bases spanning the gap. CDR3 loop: CARTGFPATNEKLFF. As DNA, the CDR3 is TGCGCCAGGACAGGATTCCCTGCAACTAATGAAAAACTGTTTTTT.

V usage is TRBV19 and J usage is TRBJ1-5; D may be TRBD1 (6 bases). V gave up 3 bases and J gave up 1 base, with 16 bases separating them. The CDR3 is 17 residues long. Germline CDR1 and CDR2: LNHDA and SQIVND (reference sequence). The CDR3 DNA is TGTGCCAGTAGTATGTCGCGGGGCCAGGGGAGCAATCAGCCCCAGCATTTT. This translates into CASSMSRGQGSNQPQHF.

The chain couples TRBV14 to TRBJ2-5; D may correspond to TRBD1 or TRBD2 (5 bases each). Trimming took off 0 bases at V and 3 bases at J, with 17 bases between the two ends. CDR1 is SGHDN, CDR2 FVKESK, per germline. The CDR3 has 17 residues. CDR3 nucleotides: TGTGCCAGCAGCCAAGATGTGGACCTATTGGGGGAAGAGACCCAGTACTTC. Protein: CASSQDVDLLGEETQYF.